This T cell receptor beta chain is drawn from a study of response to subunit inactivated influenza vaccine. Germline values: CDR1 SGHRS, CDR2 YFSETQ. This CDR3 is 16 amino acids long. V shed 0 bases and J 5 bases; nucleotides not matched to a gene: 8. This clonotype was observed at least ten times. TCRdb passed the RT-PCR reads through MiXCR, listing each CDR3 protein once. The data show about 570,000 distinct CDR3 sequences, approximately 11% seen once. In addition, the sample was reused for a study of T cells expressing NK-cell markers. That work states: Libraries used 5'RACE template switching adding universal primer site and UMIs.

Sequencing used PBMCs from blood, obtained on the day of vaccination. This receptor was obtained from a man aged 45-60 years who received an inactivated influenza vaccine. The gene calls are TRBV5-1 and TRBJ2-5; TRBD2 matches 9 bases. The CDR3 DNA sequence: TGCGCCAGCAGCTTGGATCCGGGACTAGCTGGGGAGACCCAGTACTTC. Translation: CASSLDPGLAGETQYF.